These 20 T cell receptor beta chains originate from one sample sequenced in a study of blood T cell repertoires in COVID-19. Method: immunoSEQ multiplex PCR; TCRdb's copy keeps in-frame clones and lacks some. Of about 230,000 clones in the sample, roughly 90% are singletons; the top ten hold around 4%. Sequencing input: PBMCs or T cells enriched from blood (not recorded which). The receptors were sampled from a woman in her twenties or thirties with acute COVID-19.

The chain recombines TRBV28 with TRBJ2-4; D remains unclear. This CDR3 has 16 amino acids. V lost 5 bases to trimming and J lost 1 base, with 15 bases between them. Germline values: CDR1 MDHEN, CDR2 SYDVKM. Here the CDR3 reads CASSPMGVLAKNIQYF. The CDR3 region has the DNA TGTGCCAGCAGTCCCATGGGCGTTTTGGCCAAAAACATTCAGTACTTC.

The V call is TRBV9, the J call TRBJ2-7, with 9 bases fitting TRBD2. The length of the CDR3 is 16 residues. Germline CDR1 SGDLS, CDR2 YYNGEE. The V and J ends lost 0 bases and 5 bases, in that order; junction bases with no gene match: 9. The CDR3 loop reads CASSVGLSTSGNEQYF. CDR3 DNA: TGTGCCAGCAGCGTAGGTCTCTCGACTAGCGGTAACGAGCAGTACTTC.

The CDR3 is CAISALIPESDSGNTIYF. CDR3 coding DNA: TGTGCCATCAGCGCCCTTATACCGGAGTCAGACTCTGGAAACACCATATATTTT. The chain joins TRBV10-3 to TRBJ1-3; no clear D. From germline, CDR1 is ENHRY and CDR2 SYGVKD. The CDR3 sequence is 18 residues long. Trimming left V 6 bases short and J 0 bases short, with 21 bases between.

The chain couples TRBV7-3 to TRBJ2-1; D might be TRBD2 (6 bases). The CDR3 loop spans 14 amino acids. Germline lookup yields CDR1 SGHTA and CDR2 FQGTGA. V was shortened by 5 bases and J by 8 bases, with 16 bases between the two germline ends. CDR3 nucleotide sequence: TGTGCCAGCAGCCCCTCTCTAGCGCTGCATGAGCAGTTCTTC. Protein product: CASSPSLALHEQFF.

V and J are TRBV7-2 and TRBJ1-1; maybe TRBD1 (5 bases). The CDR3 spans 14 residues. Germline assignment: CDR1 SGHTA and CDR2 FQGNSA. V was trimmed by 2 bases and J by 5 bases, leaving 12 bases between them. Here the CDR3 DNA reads TGTGCCAGCAGCTTATACGGGGGGAAGACTGAAGCTTTCTTT. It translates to CASSLYGGKTEAFF.

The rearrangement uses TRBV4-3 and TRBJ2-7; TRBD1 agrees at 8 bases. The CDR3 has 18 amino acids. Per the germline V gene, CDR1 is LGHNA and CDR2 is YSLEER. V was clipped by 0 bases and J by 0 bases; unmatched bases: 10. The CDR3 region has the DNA TGCGCCAGCAGCCAAGATCTCGGGGACAGGATTAGCTCCTACGAGCAGTACTTC. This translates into CASSQDLGDRISSYEQYF.

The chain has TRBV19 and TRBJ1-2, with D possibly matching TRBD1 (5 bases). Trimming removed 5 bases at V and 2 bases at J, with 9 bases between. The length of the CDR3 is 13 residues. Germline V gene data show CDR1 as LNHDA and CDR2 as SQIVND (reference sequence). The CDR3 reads CASSQAGNYGYTF. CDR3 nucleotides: TGTGCCAGTAGTCAGGCAGGGAACTATGGCTACACCTTC.

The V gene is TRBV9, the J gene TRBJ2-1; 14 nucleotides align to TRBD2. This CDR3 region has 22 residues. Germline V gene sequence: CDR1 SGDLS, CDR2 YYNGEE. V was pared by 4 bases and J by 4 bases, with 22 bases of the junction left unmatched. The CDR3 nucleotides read TGTGCCAGCAGCCCAACGCCGAAGACTAGCGGGGGGGCACTAAATAGTTACAATGAGCAGTTCTTC. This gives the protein CASSPTPKTSGGALNSYNEQFF.

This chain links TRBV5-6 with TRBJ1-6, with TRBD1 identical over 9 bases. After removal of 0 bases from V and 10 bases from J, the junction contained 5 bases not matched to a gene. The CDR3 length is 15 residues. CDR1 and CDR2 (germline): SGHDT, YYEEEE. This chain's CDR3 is CASSLGTGVGSPLHF. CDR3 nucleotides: TGTGCCAGCAGCTTGGGGACAGGGGTAGGCTCACCCCTCCACTTT. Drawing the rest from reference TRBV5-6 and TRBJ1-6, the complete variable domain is DAGVTQSPTHLIKTRGQQVTLRCSPKSGHDTVSWYQQALGQGPQFIFQYYEEEERQRGNFPDRFSGHQFPNYSSELNVNALLLGDSALYLCASSLGTGVGSPLHFGNGTRLTVT.

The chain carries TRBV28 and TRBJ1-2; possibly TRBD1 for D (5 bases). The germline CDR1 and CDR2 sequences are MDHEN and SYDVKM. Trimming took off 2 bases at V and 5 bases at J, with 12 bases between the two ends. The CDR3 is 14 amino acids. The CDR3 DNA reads TGTGCCAGCAGTTTAAGTAACGGGGGATATGGCTACACCTTC. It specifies CASSLSNGGYGYTF.

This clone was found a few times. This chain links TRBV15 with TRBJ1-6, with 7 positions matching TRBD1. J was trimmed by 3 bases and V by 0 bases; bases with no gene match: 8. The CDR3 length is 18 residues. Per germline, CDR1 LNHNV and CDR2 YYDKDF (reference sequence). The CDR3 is CATSRDRAGGIYNSPLHF. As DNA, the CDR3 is TGTGCCACCAGCAGAGATAGGGCAGGGGGTATCTATAATTCACCCCTCCACTTT. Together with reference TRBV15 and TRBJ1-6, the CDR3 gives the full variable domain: DAMVIQNPRYQVTQFGKPVTLSCSQTLNHNVMYWYQQKSSQAPKLLFHYYDKDFNNEADTPDNFQSRRPNTSFCFLDIRSPGLGDTAMYLCATSRDRAGGIYNSPLHFGNGTRLTVT.

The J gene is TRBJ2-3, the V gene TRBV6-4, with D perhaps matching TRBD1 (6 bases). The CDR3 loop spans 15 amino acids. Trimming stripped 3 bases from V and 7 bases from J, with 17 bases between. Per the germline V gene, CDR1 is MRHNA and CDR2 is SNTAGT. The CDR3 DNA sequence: TGTGCCAGCAGTGAATCCTTTTCAGGGGTGAATACGCAGTATTTT. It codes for CASSESFSGVNTQYF.

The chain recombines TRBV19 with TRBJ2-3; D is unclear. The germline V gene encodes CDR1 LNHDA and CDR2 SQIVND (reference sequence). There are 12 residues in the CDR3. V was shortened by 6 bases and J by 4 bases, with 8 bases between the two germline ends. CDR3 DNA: TGTGCCAGTAGCACCGAGCCAGATACGCAGTATTTT. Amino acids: CASSTEPDTQYF. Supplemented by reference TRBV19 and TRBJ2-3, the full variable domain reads DGGITQSPKYLFRKEGQNVTLSCEQNLNHDAMYWYRQDPGQGLRLIYYSQIVNDFQKGDIAEGYSVSREKKESFPLTVTSAQKNPTAFYLCASSTEPDTQYFGPGTRLTVL.

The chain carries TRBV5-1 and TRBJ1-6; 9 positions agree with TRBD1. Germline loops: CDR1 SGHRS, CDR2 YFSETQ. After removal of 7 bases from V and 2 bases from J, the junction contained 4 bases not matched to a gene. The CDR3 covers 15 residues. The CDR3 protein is CASQTGGAYNSPLHF. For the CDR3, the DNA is TGCGCCAGCCAAACAGGGGGCGCCTATAATTCACCCCTCCACTTT.

The CDR3 loop reads CASSSEPRSSYEQYF. Written as DNA, the CDR3 is TGTGCCAGCAGCTCGGAACCTAGGAGCTCCTACGAGCAGTACTTC. V usage is TRBV13 and J usage is TRBJ2-7; D remains ambiguous. V gave up 4 bases and J gave up 0 bases, with 13 bases separating them. Looked up from germline, CDR1 is PRHDT and CDR2 is FYEKMQ (reference sequence). The CDR3 covers 15 residues.

CDR3 in DNA: TGTGCCAGCAGTTACTCGATACCCCCCGGCATTCAGTACTTC. Residues: CASSYSIPPGIQYF. The chain carries TRBV6-5 and TRBJ2-4; D not resolved. Trimming removed 0 bases at V and 9 bases at J, with 12 bases between. The CDR3 sequence is 14 residues long. The germline CDR1 and CDR2 sequences are MNHEY and SVGAGI.

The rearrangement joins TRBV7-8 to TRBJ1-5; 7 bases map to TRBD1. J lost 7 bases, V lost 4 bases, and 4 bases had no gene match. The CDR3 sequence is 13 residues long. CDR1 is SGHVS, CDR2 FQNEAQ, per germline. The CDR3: CASSSRQGQPQHF. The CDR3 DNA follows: TGTGCCAGCAGCTCCCGACAGGGCCAGCCCCAGCATTTT. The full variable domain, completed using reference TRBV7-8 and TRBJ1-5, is GAGVSQSPRYKVAKRGQDVALRCDPISGHVSLFWYQQALGQGPEFLTYFQNEAQLDKSGLPSDRFFAERPEGSVSTLKIQRTQQEDSAVYLCASSSRQGQPQHFGDGTRLSIL.

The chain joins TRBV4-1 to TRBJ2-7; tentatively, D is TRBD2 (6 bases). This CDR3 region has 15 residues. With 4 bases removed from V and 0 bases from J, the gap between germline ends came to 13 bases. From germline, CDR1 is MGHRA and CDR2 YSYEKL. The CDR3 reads CASSRKDGSSYEQYF. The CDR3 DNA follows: TGCGCCAGCAGCCGAAAGGACGGGAGCTCCTACGAGCAGTACTTC.

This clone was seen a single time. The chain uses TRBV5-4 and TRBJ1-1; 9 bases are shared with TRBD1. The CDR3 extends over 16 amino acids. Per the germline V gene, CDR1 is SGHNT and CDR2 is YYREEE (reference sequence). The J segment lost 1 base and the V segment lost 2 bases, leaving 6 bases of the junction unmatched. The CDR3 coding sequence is TGTGCCAGCAGCTTTGACAGGGGGATGGGGAACACTGAAGCTTTCTTT. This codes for CASSFDRGMGNTEAFF.

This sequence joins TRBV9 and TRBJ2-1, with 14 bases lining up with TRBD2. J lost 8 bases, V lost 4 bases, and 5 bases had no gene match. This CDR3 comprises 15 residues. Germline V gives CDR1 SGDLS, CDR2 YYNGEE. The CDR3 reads CASSKGLAGVDEQFF. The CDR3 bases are TGTGCCAGCAGCAAGGGACTAGCGGGGGTAGATGAGCAGTTCTTC. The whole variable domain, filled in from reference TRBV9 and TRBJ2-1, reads DSGVTQTPKHLITATGQRVTLRCSPRSGDLSVYWYQQSLDQGLQFLIQYYNGEERAKGNILERFSAQQFPDLHSELNLSSLELGDSALYFCASSKGLAGVDEQFFGPGTRLTVL.